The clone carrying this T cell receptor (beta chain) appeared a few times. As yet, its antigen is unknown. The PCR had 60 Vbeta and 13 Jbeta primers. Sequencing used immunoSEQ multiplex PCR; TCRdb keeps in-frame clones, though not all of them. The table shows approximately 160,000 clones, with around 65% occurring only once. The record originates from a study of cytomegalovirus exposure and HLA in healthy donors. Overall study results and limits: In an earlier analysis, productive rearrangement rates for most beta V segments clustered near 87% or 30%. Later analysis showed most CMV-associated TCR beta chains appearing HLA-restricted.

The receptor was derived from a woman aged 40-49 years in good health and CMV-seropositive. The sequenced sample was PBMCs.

DNA for the CDR3: TGCGCCAGCAGCCAAGAAGGACAGTTAGAGACCCAGTACTTC. As protein: CASSQEGQLETQYF. This chain connects TRBV4-3 to TRBJ2-5; possible D gene TRBD1, 6 bases. Looked up from germline, CDR1 is LGHNA and CDR2 is YSLEER. The CDR3 runs 14 residues. The V and J ends lost 0 bases and 4 bases respectively, with 9 bases between them.